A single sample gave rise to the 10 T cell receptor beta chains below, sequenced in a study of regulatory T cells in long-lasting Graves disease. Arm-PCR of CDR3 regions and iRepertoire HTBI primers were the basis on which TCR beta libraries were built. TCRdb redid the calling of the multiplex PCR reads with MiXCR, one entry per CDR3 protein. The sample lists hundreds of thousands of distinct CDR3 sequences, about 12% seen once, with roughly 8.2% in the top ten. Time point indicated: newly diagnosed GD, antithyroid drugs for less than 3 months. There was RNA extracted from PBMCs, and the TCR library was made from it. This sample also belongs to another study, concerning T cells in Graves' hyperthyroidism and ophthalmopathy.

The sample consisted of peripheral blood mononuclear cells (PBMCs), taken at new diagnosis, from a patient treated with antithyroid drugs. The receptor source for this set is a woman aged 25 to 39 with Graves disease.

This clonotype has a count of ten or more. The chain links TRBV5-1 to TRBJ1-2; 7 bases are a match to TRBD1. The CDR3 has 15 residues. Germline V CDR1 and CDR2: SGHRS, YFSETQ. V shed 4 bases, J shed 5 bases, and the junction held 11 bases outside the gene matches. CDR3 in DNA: TGCGCCAGCAGCCTTGGATCGGGACAGCTATATGGCTACACCTTC. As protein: CASSLGSGQLYGYTF. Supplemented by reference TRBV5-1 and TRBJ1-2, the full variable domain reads KAGVTQTPRYLIKTRGQQVTLSCSPISGHRSVSWYQQTPGQGLQFLFEYFSETQRNKGNFPGRFSGRQFSNSRSEMNVSTLELGDSALYLCASSLGSGQLYGYTFGSGTRLTVV.

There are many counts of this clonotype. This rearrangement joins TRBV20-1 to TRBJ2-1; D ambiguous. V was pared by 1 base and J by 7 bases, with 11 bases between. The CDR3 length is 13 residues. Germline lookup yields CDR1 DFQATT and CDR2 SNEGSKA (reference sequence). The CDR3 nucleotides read TGCAGTGCTAGAGCCACCCGCCTGAATGAGCAGTTCTTC. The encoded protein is CSARATRLNEQFF.

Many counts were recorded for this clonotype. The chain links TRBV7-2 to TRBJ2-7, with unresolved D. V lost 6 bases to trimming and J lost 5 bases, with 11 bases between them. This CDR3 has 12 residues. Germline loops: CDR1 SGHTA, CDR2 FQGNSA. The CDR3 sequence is CASSYSPNEQYF. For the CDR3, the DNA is TGTGCCAGCAGTTACTCCCCAAACGAGCAGTACTTC.

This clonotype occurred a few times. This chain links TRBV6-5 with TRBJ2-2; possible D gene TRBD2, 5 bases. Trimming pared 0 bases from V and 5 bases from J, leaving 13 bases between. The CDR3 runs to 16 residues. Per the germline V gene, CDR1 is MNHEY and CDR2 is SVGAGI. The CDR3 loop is CASSYSRVLLTGELFF. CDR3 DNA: TGTGCCAGCAGTTACTCGAGGGTACTACTTACCGGGGAGCTGTTTTTT.

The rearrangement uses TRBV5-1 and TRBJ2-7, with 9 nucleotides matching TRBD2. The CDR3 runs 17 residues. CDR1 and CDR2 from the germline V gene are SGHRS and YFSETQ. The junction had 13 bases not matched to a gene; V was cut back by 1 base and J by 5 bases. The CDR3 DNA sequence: TGCGCCAGCAGCTTGAAGGGGCTAGCGGGACCTCCTGACGAGCAGTACTTC. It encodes CASSLKGLAGPPDEQYF. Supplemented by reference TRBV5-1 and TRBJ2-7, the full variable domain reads KAGVTQTPRYLIKTRGQQVTLSCSPISGHRSVSWYQQTPGQGLQFLFEYFSETQRNKGNFPGRFSGRQFSNSRSEMNVSTLELGDSALYLCASSLKGLAGPPDEQYFGPGTRLTVT.

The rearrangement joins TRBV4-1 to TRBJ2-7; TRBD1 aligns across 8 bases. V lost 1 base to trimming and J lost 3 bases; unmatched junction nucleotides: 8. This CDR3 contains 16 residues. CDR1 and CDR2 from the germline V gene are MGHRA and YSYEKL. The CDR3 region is CASSQVTGGVSYEQYF. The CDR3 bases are TGCGCCAGCAGCCAAGTTACAGGGGGTGTAAGCTACGAGCAGTACTTC.

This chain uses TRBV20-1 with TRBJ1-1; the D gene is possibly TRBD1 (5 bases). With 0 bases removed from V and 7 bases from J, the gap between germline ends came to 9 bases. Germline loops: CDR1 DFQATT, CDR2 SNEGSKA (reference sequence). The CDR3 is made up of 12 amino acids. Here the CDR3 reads CSARDRDGEAFF. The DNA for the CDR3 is TGCAGTGCTAGAGATCGGGACGGTGAAGCTTTCTTT.

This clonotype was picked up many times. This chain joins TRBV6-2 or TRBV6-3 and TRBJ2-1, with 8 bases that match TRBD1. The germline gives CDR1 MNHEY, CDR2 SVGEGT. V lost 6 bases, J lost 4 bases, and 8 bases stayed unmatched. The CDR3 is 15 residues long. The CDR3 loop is CASRKDRARYNEQFF. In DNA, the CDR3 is TGTGCCAGCAGGAAGGACAGGGCCCGGTACAATGAGCAGTTCTTC.

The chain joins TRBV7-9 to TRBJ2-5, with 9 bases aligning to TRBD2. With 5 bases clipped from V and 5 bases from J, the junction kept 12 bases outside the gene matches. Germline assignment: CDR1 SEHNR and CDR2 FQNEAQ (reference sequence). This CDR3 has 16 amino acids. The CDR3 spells CASSLTPAGGGETQYF. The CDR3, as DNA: TGTGCCAGCAGCCTAACTCCAGCGGGAGGTGGTGAGACCCAGTACTTC.

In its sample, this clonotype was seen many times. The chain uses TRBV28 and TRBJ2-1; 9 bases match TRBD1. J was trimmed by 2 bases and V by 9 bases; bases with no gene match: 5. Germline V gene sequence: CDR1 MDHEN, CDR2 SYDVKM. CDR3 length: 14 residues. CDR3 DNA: TGTGCCAGTCTGGGACAGGGTACCTACAATGAGCAGTTCTTC. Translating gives CASLGQGTYNEQFF.